The next 22 T cell receptor beta chains were all read from a single sample in a study of CD8 T cells in Susac syndrome. Reverse transcription of roughly 0.5 to 1 ug RNA was carried out with random hexamers. TCRdb re-called the immunoSEQ multiplex PCR reads with MiXCR, one entry per CDR3 protein. Here the sample spans 150,000 to 200,000 distinct CDR3 sequences, 90% to 95% being singletons. The specimen sequenced was CD8+ T cells from PBMCs. These receptors were collected from a human donor with multiple sclerosis.

The chain links TRBV12-3 or TRBV12-4 to TRBJ1-1; D is uncertain. This CDR3 has 13 residues. V lost 6 bases and J lost 0, with 8 bases in between. This chain's CDR3 is CASRQPMNTEAFF. The CDR3 DNA follows: TGTGCCAGCAGACAGCCCATGAACACTGAAGCTTTCTTT.

The chain carries TRBV2 and TRBJ1-2, with 7 bases matching TRBD1. The CDR3 consists of 16 residues. Germline V CDR1 and CDR2: SNHLY, FYNNEI. V was clipped by 4 bases and J by 3 bases; unmatched bases: 11. CDR3 loop: CASSGGGSRFHYGYTF. The CDR3 DNA reads TGTGCCAGCAGTGGAGGGGGCTCCAGGTTTCACTATGGCTACACCTTC.

V is TRBV27 and J is TRBJ2-3; the D is unclear. Germline loops: CDR1 MNHEY, CDR2 SMNVEV (reference sequence). This CDR3 has 15 residues. V shed 0 bases and J shed 2 bases, with 9 bases lying between them. The CDR3 is CASSLSGGYTDTQYF. DNA for the CDR3: TGTGCCAGCAGTTTATCGGGCGGTTACACAGATACGCAGTATTTT.

This clonotype was found many times. CDR3 bases: TGTGCCAGCAGCCTGACAGATACGCAGTATTTT. Translated: CASSLTDTQYF. The chain is built from TRBV12-3 or TRBV12-4 and TRBJ2-3; D is ambiguous. The CDR3 runs to 11 residues. V was clipped by 6 bases and J by 3 bases, with 4 bases between them.

This clonotype was picked up one time. The gene calls are TRBV27 and TRBJ2-1; 8 nucleotides match TRBD2. This CDR3 is 14 amino acids long. After removal of 5 bases from V and 7 bases from J, the junction contained 7 bases not matched to a gene. Germline CDR1 and CDR2: MNHEY and SMNVEV (reference sequence). The CDR3 DNA sequence: TGTGCCAGCAGTCCCCTGACTAGCGTAAATGAGCAGTTCTTC. Encoded protein: CASSPLTSVNEQFF.

The V gene is TRBV27, the J gene TRBJ2-1; D uncertain. CDR3 length: 13 amino acids. Germline lookup yields CDR1 MNHEY and CDR2 SMNVEV (reference sequence). Trimming removed 3 bases from V and 3 bases from J, with 6 bases in between. CDR3 in DNA: TGTGCCAGCAGTTTGGTCCGCTACAATGAGCAGTTCTTC. This gives the protein CASSLVRYNEQFF.

The CDR3 reads CSVYTGTTYEQYF. In nucleotides, the CDR3 is TGCAGCGTCTACACCGGGACGACCTACGAGCAGTACTTC. The chain joins TRBV29-1 to TRBJ2-7; D may match TRBD1 or TRBD2 (5 bases each). Germline V gene lookup returns CDR1 SQVTM and CDR2 ANQGSEA. The V end lost 6 bases, the J end lost 2 bases, and 14 bases lay between the germline ends. CDR3 length: 13 residues.

This clonotype is a singleton in its sample. V gene TRBV29-1 combines with J gene TRBJ2-1; D unclear. Trimming shortened V by 7 bases and J by 6 bases, and 16 bases separated the two germline ends. The CDR3 is 13 amino acids. Germline V gives CDR1 SQVTM, CDR2 ANQGSEA. This CDR3 is CSEGGPGPNEQFF. CDR3 coding DNA: TGCAGCGAGGGCGGCCCAGGACCCAATGAGCAGTTCTTC.

V gene TRBV7-9 combines with J gene TRBJ2-4; TRBD1 or TRBD2 may be the D gene (5 bases each). The CDR3 length is 15 residues. V was pared by 2 bases and J by 9 bases, with 17 bases between. Germline assignment: CDR1 SEHNR and CDR2 FQNEAQ (reference sequence). CDR3 residues: CASSLMGVRERIQYF. For the CDR3, the DNA is TGTGCCAGCAGCTTAATGGGAGTCAGGGAGCGCATTCAGTACTTC.

V gene TRBV3-1 combines with J gene TRBJ2-2; 9 positions agree with TRBD1. CDR3 length: 18 amino acids. Germline V gene sequence: CDR1 LGHDT, CDR2 YNNKEL (reference sequence). V shed 0 bases and J 5 bases; nucleotides not matched to a gene: 10. CDR3 DNA sequence: TGTGCCAGCAGCCAAGACTGGAGGGACAGGGCCTCAACCGGGGAGCTGTTTTTT. It translates to CASSQDWRDRASTGELFF.

The chain uses TRBV3-1 and TRBJ1-5; D not resolved. CDR1 is LGHDT and CDR2 is YNNKEL in the germline V gene (reference sequence). V lost 2 bases, J lost 2 bases, and 7 bases lay in between. The CDR3 contains 14 residues. In DNA form, the CDR3 reads TGTGCCAGCAGCCAAAATTTAGGCAATCAGCCCCAGCATTTT. Amino acid sequence: CASSQNLGNQPQHF.

CDR3 sequence reads: CASSPGTEKYEQYF. CDR3 DNA sequence: TGTGCCAGTAGTCCCGGGACAGAGAAATACGAGCAGTACTTC. V and J are TRBV19 and TRBJ2-7; 7 bases map to TRBD1. Unmatched junction bases numbered 8, after V lost 5 bases and J lost 4 bases. Germline CDR1 LNHDA, CDR2 SQIVND (reference sequence). The CDR3 contains 14 residues. The complete variable domain, with remaining parts taken from reference TRBV19 and TRBJ2-7, reads DGGITQSPKYLFRKEGQNVTLSCEQNLNHDAMYWYRQDPGQGLRLIYYSQIVNDFQKGDIAEGYSVSREKKESFPLTVTSAQKNPTAFYLCASSPGTEKYEQYFGPGTRLTVT.

This clonotype occurred once. The chain couples TRBV20-1 to TRBJ1-1; 9 bases map to TRBD1. CDR1 is DFQATT, CDR2 SNEGSKA, per germline (reference sequence). The CDR3 is made up of 15 amino acids. The ends lost 6 bases at V and 3 bases at J; junction bases unmatched: 11. This chain's CDR3 is CSARRLRDRDTEAFF. The CDR3 DNA sequence: TGCAGTGCGCGTCGGCTCCGGGACAGGGACACTGAAGCTTTCTTT.

This clonotype was picked up one time. This chain links TRBV9 with TRBJ1-6, with D possibly being TRBD1 (6 bases). Germline V lookup: CDR1 SGDLS, CDR2 YYNGEE. The V gene lost 4 bases and the J gene lost 9 bases, with 17 bases spanning the gap. The CDR3 is 15 amino acids. The CDR3 sequence is CASSPSRGWSSPLHF. The DNA of the CDR3 is TGTGCCAGCAGCCCCTCCAGGGGATGGAGTTCACCCCTCCACTTT.

CDR3 nucleotides: TGCGCCAGCAGCCGGGTTGTGACAGCTTACAATGAGCAGTTCTTC. As protein: CASSRVVTAYNEQFF. J is TRBJ2-1 and V is TRBV5-1; D is perhaps TRBD1 (5 bases). The germline V and J ends were trimmed by 4 bases and 4 bases, with 15 bases remaining between them. The CDR3 loop spans 15 amino acids. Germline values: CDR1 SGHRS, CDR2 YFSETQ.

The rearrangement uses TRBV28 and TRBJ2-5; no clear D gene. Per the germline V gene, CDR1 is MDHEN and CDR2 is SYDVKM. V was cut by 3 bases and J by 5 bases, with 10 bases left in between. This CDR3 has 13 amino acids. DNA of the CDR3: TGTGCCAGCAGTTTGGGCAATGGGGAGACCCAGTACTTC. Encoded protein: CASSLGNGETQYF.

The table lists this clonotype with a count of one. The chain joins TRBV11-2 to TRBJ2-1, with D perhaps matching TRBD1 or TRBD2 (5 bases each). Trimming stripped 0 bases from V and 2 bases from J, with 17 bases between. The CDR3 is 18 residues long. Germline V CDR1 and CDR2: SGHAT, FQNNGV. The DNA for the CDR3 is TGTGCCAGCAGCTTAGATGGGGGTGGAGCTGCCACCTACAATGAGCAGTTCTTC. Translation gives CASSLDGGGAATYNEQFF.

The chain recombines TRBV27 with TRBJ1-4; D is uncertain. The CDR3 is 15 amino acids. The V end was cut by 3 bases, the J end by 4 bases, with 12 bases between. Per germline, CDR1 MNHEY and CDR2 SMNVEV (reference sequence). The chain's CDR3 is CASSLVGSSNEKLFF. In DNA form, the CDR3 reads TGTGCCAGCAGTTTGGTAGGAAGCAGTAATGAAAAACTGTTTTTT.

This clonotype was seen only a few times. V is TRBV14 and J is TRBJ2-5, with D possibly being TRBD1 (6 bases). CDR3 size: 14 residues. Germline lookup yields CDR1 SGHDN and CDR2 FVKESK. V gave up 1 base and J gave up 5 bases, with 11 bases separating them. The CDR3 region has the DNA TGTGCCAGCAGCCAAGGGGGGCCGGGGGAGACCCAGTACTTC. This codes for CASSQGGPGETQYF.

The rearrangement uses TRBV12-3 or TRBV12-4 and TRBJ2-2; the D is unclear. This CDR3 comprises 11 residues. V was clipped by 6 bases and J by 13 bases, with 12 bases between them. The CDR3 here is CASSTRFPLFF. DNA of the CDR3: TGTGCCAGCAGCACCCGGTTCCCGCTGTTTTTT.

V usage is TRBV11-1 and J usage is TRBJ2-2; 7 positions agree with TRBD1. This CDR3 region has 17 residues. Germline V lookup: CDR1 SGHAT, CDR2 FQDESV (reference sequence). Losses at the gene ends were 5 bases for V and 4 bases for J; bases not matched to a gene: 13. The CDR3 nucleotides read TGTGCCAGCAGCCCATCACTACAGGGGTCCCTCACCGGGGAGCTGTTTTTT. It specifies CASSPSLQGSLTGELFF.

DNA for the CDR3: TGTGCCAGCAGCCAAGTTTGGGCTAGCGGGACCTACGAGCAGTACTTC. Residues: CASSQVWASGTYEQYF. The rearrangement uses TRBV4-2 and TRBJ2-7; 9 bases fit TRBD2. CDR3 length: 16 residues. Germline V gene sequence: CDR1 LGHNA, CDR2 YNFKEQ. The V and J ends lost 1 base and 2 bases, in that order; junction bases with no gene match: 6.